This is a list of T cell receptor beta chains from one sample in a study of blood T cell repertoires in COVID-19. Data came from immunoSEQ multiplex PCR; TCRdb stores just in-frame clones and leaves some out. The sample includes roughly 130,000 clones, around 80% seen only once; the top ten take less than 2%. Specimen: peripheral blood. These receptors came from a man aged 70-80 years with acute or convalescent COVID-19. The CDR3 runs from the conserved cysteine through the conserved F or W. D genes are given only for firm matches. Some rows mark clone size as missing; the rest say once, few, many or name a class of expanded clone.

>-|TRBV5-5|TRBD1|TRBJ2-5
TGTGCCAGCAGCCCGGCGGACAGGGGTAGGCAGTACTTC
CASSPADRGRQYF
>-|TRBV19|-|TRBJ1-5
TGTGCCACTACGGACTCGGGGGGATGGAGCAATCAGCCCCAGCATTTT
CATTDSGGWSNQPQHF
>once|TRBV3-1/TRBV3-2|-|TRBJ1-6
TGTGCCAGCAGCACAGGGCGTTCACCCCTCCACTTT
CASSTGRSPLHF
>-|TRBV5-1|-|TRBJ2-2
TGCGCCAGCAGCCCAGGACAGATGAACACCGGGGAGCTGTTTTTT
CASSPGQMNTGELFF
>once|TRBV6-5|TRBD1|TRBJ1-5
TGTGCCAGCAGTAGAGCCGGGACAGGGAATCAGCCCCAGCATTTT
CASSRAGTGNQPQHF
>once|TRBV20-1|-|TRBJ1-3
TGCAGTGCTAATTTCGTAAACACCATATATTTT
CSANFVNTIYF
>-|TRBV19|-|TRBJ2-1
TGTGCCAGTAGTCCAGGTCTCAGGGGTTATGAGCAGTTCTTC
CASSPGLRGYEQFF
>-|TRBV9|TRBD1|TRBJ2-2
TGTGCCAGCAGCGTAGTCGGGACAGGGGTCCTCACCGGGGAGCTGTTTTTT
CASSVVGTGVLTGELFF
>once|TRBV7-2|TRBD2|TRBJ2-2
TGTGCCAGCAGCCCCTTAGCGGGCCAGTACACCGGGGAGCTGTTTTTT
CASSPLAGQYTGELFF
>-|TRBV6-4|TRBD2|TRBJ2-3
TGTGCCAGCAGTATGAGCGGGGGCAGCACAGATACGCAGTATTTT
CASSMSGGSTDTQYF
>few|TRBV5-1|-|TRBJ1-6
TGCGCCAGCAGCCTCGAGCAGGGCTATTCACCCCTCCACTTT
CASSLEQGYSPLHF
>-|TRBV2|TRBD2|TRBJ2-3
TGTGCCAGCTTTAGACTAGCGGGGTCTAAAGATACGCAGTATTTT
CASFRLAGSKDTQYF
>few|TRBV18|-|TRBJ1-2
TGTGCCAGCTCACCGGGCCCAGTTGGCTACACCTTC
CASSPGPVGYTF
>-|TRBV28|TRBD1|TRBJ1-2
TGTGCCAGCAGTTTATCTGACAGGGTTAACTATGGCTACACCTTC
CASSLSDRVNYGYTF
>-|TRBV6-1|TRBD2|TRBJ2-6
TGTGCCAGCAGTGTGGGGGGGTCCGTCCCTGGGGCCAACGTCCTGACTTTC
CASSVGGSVPGANVLTF
>once|TRBV2|TRBD1|TRBJ1-3
TGTGCCAGCAGTGAAATTACAGGCAGGGGGATTGGAAACACCATATATTTT
CASSEITGRGIGNTIYF
>-|TRBV25-1|TRBD1|TRBJ1-6
TGTGCTAGCAGTGAAATGGACAGGGAAAATTCACCCCTCCACTTT
CASSEMDRENSPLHF
>once|TRBV5-6|-|TRBJ2-7
TGTGCCAGCAGCTTGAGGCCAGGGCGCTTCTACGAGCAGTACTTC
CASSLRPGRFYEQYF
>once|TRBV11-2|-|TRBJ2-1
TGTGCCAGCAGCTTAGGCCTTAGCCCAACCACCGATGAGCAGTTCTTC
CASSLGLSPTTDEQFF
>-|TRBV12-5|-|TRBJ1-6
TGTGCTAGTGGTTTGGGACAGGACTCACCCCTCCACTTT
CASGLGQDSPLHF
>-|TRBV6-1|TRBD2|TRBJ2-1
TGTGCCAGCAGTGCGGGATCCGGAGGGACTAGCGGGGGGGCCAATGAGCAGTTCTTC
CASSAGSGGTSGGANEQFF
>-|TRBV6-5|-|TRBJ1-2
TGTGCCAGCAGACTCTACAGGGACCCCTACTATGGCTACACCTTC
CASRLYRDPYYGYTF
>few|TRBV7-2|TRBD1|TRBJ1-2
TGTGCCAGCAGTAGGGACAGGGGGCTTTCAAATGGCTACACCTTC
CASSRDRGLSNGYTF
>-|TRBV7-2|TRBD2|TRBJ2-1
TGTGCCAGCAGCCCTGCGGGGGTCCGCTCCTACAATGAGCAGTTCTTC
CASSPAGVRSYNEQFF
>-|TRBV25-1|-|TRBJ1-6
TGTGCCAGCAGTGCAGGTTATAATTCACCCCTCCACTTT
CASSAGYNSPLHF
>-|TRBV3-1/TRBV3-2|TRBD1|TRBJ1-2
TGTGCCAGCAGCCAAGCAGGGGGCGTAGGCTATGGCTACACCTTC
CASSQAGGVGYGYTF
>few|TRBV19|TRBD1|TRBJ2-7
TGTGCCAGTAGTATACCGGCGGGACAGGGGGCTTCCGAGCAGTACTTC
CASSIPAGQGASEQYF
>few|TRBV3-1/TRBV3-2|TRBD2|TRBJ2-5
TGTGCCAGCAGCCAAGGGAGAAGAAGCGGGGGTCCCAAGACCCAGTACTTC
CASSQGRRSGGPKTQYF
>few|TRBV3-1/TRBV3-2|-|TRBJ2-3
TGTGCCAGCGGGCAATATACGCAGTATTTT
CASGQYTQYF
>-|TRBV3-1/TRBV3-2|-|TRBJ2-3
TGTGCCAGCAGCCAAGATTTAGACAGCCTTTTCACAGATACGCAGTATTTT
CASSQDLDSLFTDTQYF
>-|TRBV19|-|TRBJ1-6
TGTGCCAGTAGTATTGGAGGGAACAATTCACCCCTCCACTTT
CASSIGGNNSPLHF
>many|TRBV5-1|-|TRBJ1-1
TGCGCCAGCAGCCTACAGGGTGGGAACTCTGAAGCTTTCTTT
CASSLQGGNSEAFF
>-|TRBV7-9|TRBD1|TRBJ1-6
TGTGCCAGCAGCTCGCAGGGGGAGGTTTCACCCCTCCACTTT
CASSSQGEVSPLHF
>-|TRBV2|TRBD1|TRBJ1-5
TGTGCCAGCAGTGACCAGGGGGTGGCTCAGCCCCAGCATTTT
CASSDQGVAQPQHF
>-|TRBV5-4|TRBD1|TRBJ1-1
TGTGCCAGCAGCTTGAAACAGGGGGGGAACACTGAAGCTTTCTTT
CASSLKQGGNTEAFF
>-|TRBV12-3/TRBV12-4|-|TRBJ1-2
TGTGCCAGCAGTTTCGAAGGGCAGGGTGGCTACACCTTC
CASSFEGQGGYTF
>-|TRBV29-1|TRBD1|TRBJ1-1
TGCAGCGGGGGACAGGGGGCGTGGACTGAAGCTTTCTTT
CSGGQGAWTEAFF
>-|TRBV10-3|-|TRBJ2-7
TGTGCCATCAGCACCGGAAAAACAGGTTCGGACGGCTTC
CAISTGKTGSDGF
>-|TRBV4-2|TRBD2|TRBJ2-5
TGTGCCAGCAGCCAAGATCATATCGCGTTAGCGGGGGGATTGTACCAAGAGACCCAGTACTTC
CASSQDHIALAGGLYQETQYF
>-|TRBV5-1|-|TRBJ1-2
TGCGCCAGCAGCCTAGCCGACGTTTTGGGGGCCACTTTTTATGGCTACACCTTC
CASSLADVLGATFYGYTF
>-|TRBV9|TRBD1|TRBJ1-3
TGTGCCAGCACCACAGGGGTTGGCACCATATATTTT
CASTTGVGTIYF
>-|TRBV29-1|TRBD1|TRBJ1-1
TGCAGCGTTAGGACAGGGCGGGGCACTGAAGCTTTCTTT
CSVRTGRGTEAFF